Listed below are T cell receptor beta chains from one sample, sequenced in a study of identical twins. A single record per CDR3 protein comes from TCRdb applying MiXCR to the 5' RACE reads. The table lists 310,000 or so distinct CDR3 sequences, more than 6.5% of them singletons. The data also belong to a second study, concerning yellow fever vaccine responses in identical twins.

Sequencing was carried out using memory (CD45RO+) T cells sorted from blood. Receptor source: a woman under 30 in good health. CDR3s include the opening cysteine and the closing phenylalanine or tryptophan. The order of the fields is J gene, V gene, D gene, clone size, CDR3 protein, CDR3 DNA. D genes are given only for firm matches. The size of a clone is reported for some rows only, either as once, few or many, or as a class for expanded clones.

J gene: TRBJ2-1
V gene: TRBV11-3
D gene: TRBD2
clone size: -
CDR3 protein: CASSPLAGMAYNEQFF
CDR3 DNA: TGTGCCAGCAGCCCCTTAGCGGGAATGGCCTACAATGAGCAGTTCTTC

J gene: TRBJ2-1
V gene: TRBV5-1
D gene: -
clone size: -
CDR3 protein: CASSLGGGGEPLNEQFF
CDR3 DNA: TGCGCCAGCAGCTTGGGGGGCGGTGGGGAGCCCCTCAATGAGCAGTTCTTC

J gene: TRBJ2-3
V gene: TRBV7-4
D gene: -
clone size: many
CDR3 protein: CASSLKDSETDTQYF
CDR3 DNA: TGTGCCAGCAGCTTAAAGGACAGTGAAACAGATACGCAGTATTTT

J gene: TRBJ2-3
V gene: TRBV11-2
D gene: -
clone size: few
CDR3 protein: CASSLGTYFTDTQYF
CDR3 DNA: TGTGCCAGCAGCCTGGGGACCTACTTCACAGATACGCAGTATTTT

J gene: TRBJ1-5
V gene: TRBV4-1
D gene: -
clone size: few
CDR3 protein: CASSQEKVLGSNQPQHF
CDR3 DNA: TGCGCCAGCAGCCAAGAGAAGGTTTTGGGTAGCAATCAGCCCCAGCATTTT

J gene: TRBJ2-2
V gene: TRBV10-3
D gene: TRBD1
clone size: many
CDR3 protein: CATNRDRVTGELFF
CDR3 DNA: TGTGCCACGAACCGGGACAGGGTCACCGGGGAGCTGTTTTTT

J gene: TRBJ2-5
V gene: TRBV6-5
D gene: -
clone size: -
CDR3 protein: CASSYGWGQETQYF
CDR3 DNA: TGTGCCAGCAGTTACGGCTGGGGACAAGAGACCCAGTACTTC

J gene: TRBJ2-6
V gene: TRBV12-3/TRBV12-4
D gene: TRBD2
clone size: few
CDR3 protein: CASSSLSSGPVSGANVLTF
CDR3 DNA: TGTGCCAGCAGTTCCCTATCTAGCGGCCCCGTCTCTGGGGCCAACGTCCTGACTTTC

J gene: TRBJ1-4
V gene: TRBV11-2
D gene: -
clone size: -
CDR3 protein: CASSLNRVGEKLFF
CDR3 DNA: TGTGCCAGCAGCTTAAACAGGGTGGGTGAAAAACTGTTTTTT

J gene: TRBJ2-2
V gene: TRBV5-1
D gene: -
clone size: many
CDR3 protein: CASSLVGANTGELFF
CDR3 DNA: TGCGCCAGCAGCTTGGTCGGGGCGAACACCGGGGAGCTGTTTTTT

J gene: TRBJ2-5
V gene: TRBV7-9
D gene: -
clone size: few
CDR3 protein: CASSLGLASGSGETQYF
CDR3 DNA: TGTGCCAGCAGCTTAGGTTTAGCTTCGGGTTCCGGGGAGACCCAGTACTTC

J gene: TRBJ2-3
V gene: TRBV5-1
D gene: TRBD1
clone size: many
CDR3 protein: CASRQGEYTQYF
CDR3 DNA: TGCGCCAGCAGACAGGGGGAATATACGCAGTATTTT

J gene: TRBJ1-2
V gene: TRBV9
D gene: -
clone size: many
CDR3 protein: CASSVEASENNYGYTF
CDR3 DNA: TGTGCCAGCAGCGTAGAGGCCAGTGAGAATAACTATGGCTACACCTTC

J gene: TRBJ1-1
V gene: TRBV7-9
D gene: -
clone size: many
CDR3 protein: CASRSQAGLMNTEAFF
CDR3 DNA: TGTGCCAGCAGATCTCAGGCGGGGTTAATGAACACTGAAGCTTTCTTT

J gene: TRBJ2-7
V gene: TRBV6-2/TRBV6-3
D gene: TRBD2
clone size: few
CDR3 protein: CASSHSGRGFDEQYF
CDR3 DNA: TGTGCCAGCAGTCATAGCGGGAGGGGTTTCGACGAGCAGTACTTC

J gene: TRBJ1-1
V gene: TRBV10-3
D gene: TRBD1
clone size: few
CDR3 protein: CATGTEDIEAFF
CDR3 DNA: TGTGCCACTGGGACAGAGGACATTGAAGCTTTCTTT

J gene: TRBJ2-7
V gene: TRBV25-1
D gene: -
clone size: few
CDR3 protein: CASSPEGRGYEQYF
CDR3 DNA: TGTGCCAGCAGCCCTGAGGGCAGGGGCTACGAGCAGTACTTC